Listed here are 26 T cell receptor beta chains from one sample, sequenced in a study of beta chain features in type 1 diabetes. The sequenced template was cDNA made from the entire isolated RNA. Method: immunoSEQ multiplex PCR; TCRdb's copy keeps in-frame clones and lacks some. The table records hundreds of thousands of clones, around 28% of them present only once. The sequencing sample was made of naive CD4+ T cells from blood. These receptors came from a man aged 18 to 29 in good health.

The sample holds a few counts of this clone. The rearrangement joins TRBV9 to TRBJ2-1; 10 bases map to TRBD2. Trimming cost V 3 bases and J 0 bases; bases outside gene matches: 3. Germline V gives CDR1 SGDLS, CDR2 YYNGEE. This CDR3 has 16 amino acids. Written as DNA, the CDR3 is TGTGCCAGCAGCGATTTAGCGGGAGGCTCCTACAATGAGCAGTTCTTC. Translated, it gives CASSDLAGGSYNEQFF.

Here the CDR3 DNA reads TGTGCCATCAGTGATACTAGCTCCTACGAGCAGTACTTC. It yields the protein CAISDTSSYEQYF. J is TRBJ2-7 and V is TRBV10-3; D possibly corresponds to TRBD2 (5 bases). V lost 3 bases and J lost 0, with 6 bases in between. CDR1 is ENHRY, CDR2 SYGVKD, per germline. The CDR3 covers 13 residues.

With regard to this clone: This CDR3 is also generated by other DNA sequences in the sample. This rearrangement joins TRBV7-2 to TRBJ2-7; 11 bases align to TRBD2. Germline loops: CDR1 SGHTA, CDR2 FQGNSA. V trimming: 5 bases; J trimming: 2 bases; junction bases outside the gene matches: 2. The CDR3 is made up of 14 amino acids. The CDR3 DNA reads TGTGCCAGCAGCCTGGGACTAGCGGCCTACGAGCAGTACTTC. Translation: CASSLGLAAYEQYF.

The rearrangement joins TRBV5-1 to TRBJ2-3; 7 nucleotides align to TRBD2. The CDR3 sequence is 14 residues long. Looked up from germline, CDR1 is SGHRS and CDR2 is YFSETQ. V dropped 5 bases and J dropped 3; count of bases not matched to a gene: 6. This chain's CDR3 is CASSMPAGTDTQYF. Written as DNA, the CDR3 is TGCGCCAGCAGTATGCCAGCGGGAACAGATACGCAGTATTTT.

In this sample, this clone turned up a few times. The chain couples TRBV7-9 to TRBJ2-2, with 9 bases that match TRBD1. The CDR3 is 16 residues long. Losses at the gene ends were 5 bases for V and 3 bases for J; bases not matched to a gene: 7. Germline-derived CDR1 and CDR2 are SEHNR and FQNEAQ (reference sequence). CDR3 amino acids: CASSVRHRGHTGELFF. The CDR3 region has the DNA TGTGCCAGCAGCGTCCGCCACAGGGGGCACACCGGGGAGCTGTTTTTT.

CDR3 sequence reads: CASSEGAGGLYEQYF. The CDR3 DNA follows: TGTGCCAGCAGTGAAGGTGCGGGAGGGCTCTACGAGCAGTACTTC. This chain links TRBV2 with TRBJ2-7, with TRBD2 matching 9 bases. CDR3 length equals 15 residues. J gave up 3 bases and V 1 base, and 4 bases lay outside the gene matches. The germline CDR1 and CDR2 sequences are SNHLY and FYNNEI. The full variable domain, in which reference TRBV2 and TRBJ2-7 provide the parts outside the CDR3, is EPEVTQTPSHQVTQMGQEVILRCVPISNHLYFYWYRQILGQKVEFLVSFYNNEISEKSEIFDDQFSVERPDGSNFTLKIRSTKLEDSAMYFCASSEGAGGLYEQYFGPGTRLTVT.

This clone has more than one count but fewer than ten. The chain carries TRBV7-2 and TRBJ2-3; TRBD2 matches 11 bases. The germline V gene encodes CDR1 SGHTA and CDR2 FQGNSA. Unmatched junction bases numbered 10, after V lost 5 bases and J lost 3 bases. The length of the CDR3 is 17 residues. CDR3 protein: CASSARLAGIRTDTQYF. The CDR3 region has the DNA TGTGCCAGCAGCGCTCGACTAGCGGGAATAAGAACAGATACGCAGTATTTT. Drawing the rest from reference TRBV7-2 and TRBJ2-3, the complete variable domain is GAGVSQSPSNKVTEKGKDVELRCDPISGHTALYWYRQSLGQGLEFLIYFQGNSAPDKSGLPSDRFSAERTGGSVSTLTIQRTQQEDSAVYLCASSARLAGIRTDTQYFGPGTRLTVL.

This chain uses TRBV11-2 with TRBJ2-1; 10 nucleotides align to TRBD2. The CDR3 is 16 residues long. After removal of 3 bases from V and 3 bases from J, the junction contained 5 bases not matched to a gene. CDR1 is SGHAT and CDR2 is FQNNGV in the germline V gene. CDR3 in DNA: TGTGCCAGCAGCTTCTCGAGGACTAGCGGCTACAATGAGCAGTTCTTC. This sequence encodes CASSFSRTSGYNEQFF.

In this sample, this clone turned up a few times. The chain is built from TRBV6-5 and TRBJ2-1, with TRBD2 matching 10 bases. The CDR3 covers 15 residues. The V gene end was trimmed by 7 bases and the J gene end by 5 bases; junction bases not matched to a gene: 8. From germline, CDR1 is MNHEY and CDR2 SVGAGI. CDR3 loop: CASTPSGSGNNEQFF. The DNA for the CDR3 is TGTGCCAGCACTCCTAGCGGGAGCGGGAACAATGAGCAGTTCTTC.

This chain links TRBV9 with TRBJ1-2; no firm D call. V dropped 2 bases and J dropped 8 bases, with 13 bases sitting between them. There are 13 residues in the CDR3. The germline gives CDR1 SGDLS, CDR2 YYNGEE. The CDR3 coding sequence is TGTGCCAGCAGCGTGATAGAGGGCTGGGGCTACACCTTC. Amino acid sequence: CASSVIEGWGYTF.

The genes are TRBV7-2 and TRBJ2-1; D unclear. The CDR3 runs to 14 residues. The V gene lost 1 base and the J gene lost 4 bases, with 8 bases spanning the gap. CDR1 and CDR2 (germline): SGHTA, FQGNSA. CDR3 residues: CASSLVNRYNEQFF. CDR3 nucleotide sequence: TGTGCCAGCAGCTTAGTTAACAGATACAATGAGCAGTTCTTC. The variable domain in full, with the rest retrieved from reference TRBV7-2 and TRBJ2-1, is GAGVSQSPSNKVTEKGKDVELRCDPISGHTALYWYRQSLGQGLEFLIYFQGNSAPDKSGLPSDRFSAERTGGSVSTLTIQRTQQEDSAVYLCASSLVNRYNEQFFGPGTRLTVL.

V gene TRBV29-1 combines with J gene TRBJ1-2, with TRBD1 identical over 9 bases. Trimming at V came to 4 bases and at J to 8 bases, leaving 11 bases not matched to a gene. Germline CDR1 is SQVTM and CDR2 is ANQGSEA. The CDR3 consists of 14 residues. The CDR3 sequence is CSVVLGQGSGGYTF. The CDR3 DNA follows: TGCAGCGTTGTACTAGGACAGGGGAGTGGCGGCTACACCTTC. Supplemented by reference TRBV29-1 and TRBJ1-2, the full variable domain reads SAVISQKPSRDICQRGTSLTIQCQVDSQVTMMFWYRQQPGQSLTLIATANQGSEATYESGFVIDKFPISRPNLTFSTLTVSNMSPEDSSIYLCSVVLGQGSGGYTFGSGTRLTVV.

This clone was recorded a few times. The V call is TRBV30, the J call TRBJ2-1, with D hard to call. V lost 4 bases to trimming and J lost 6 bases, with 7 bases between them. CDR3 size: 11 residues. Looked up from germline, CDR1 is GTSNPN and CDR2 is SVGIG (reference sequence). CDR3 region: CAWNILNEQFF. DNA of the CDR3: TGTGCCTGGAACATCCTCAATGAGCAGTTCTTC.

This clone was seen a handful of times. The chain links TRBV29-1 to TRBJ2-3; D gene uncertain. V was pared by 6 bases and J by 8 bases, with 18 bases between. The CDR3 is 13 residues long. CDR1 SQVTM and CDR2 ANQGSEA come from the germline V gene. The CDR3 region is CSVMTPLVGTQYF. The CDR3 bases are TGCAGCGTCATGACCCCCCTGGTCGGTACGCAGTATTTT.

The chain uses TRBV30 and TRBJ1-4; TRBD1 is a possible D gene (5 bases). CDR3 size: 13 residues. Germline V gene lookup returns CDR1 GTSNPN and CDR2 SVGIG (reference sequence). V was cut by 0 bases and J by 8 bases, with 10 bases left in between. CDR3 nucleotide sequence: TGTGCCTGGAGTGTAAGGGGTTCGGAAAAACTGTTTTTT. Amino acid sequence: CAWSVRGSEKLFF.

This clone was found a few times. V gene TRBV10-3 combines with J gene TRBJ2-5; unclear D gene. Trimming left V 1 base short and J 3 bases short, with 3 bases between. CDR1 ENHRY and CDR2 SYGVKD come from the germline V gene. This CDR3 spans 12 amino acids. In DNA form, the CDR3 reads TGTGCCATCAGTGAGTGGAAAGAGACCCAGTACTTC. The encoded protein is CAISEWKETQYF.

The gene calls are TRBV19 and TRBJ1-2; D gene unclear. The V end lost 7 bases, the J end lost 2 bases, and 11 bases lay between the germline ends. CDR3 size: 13 residues. The germline V gene has CDR1 LNHDA and CDR2 SQIVND (reference sequence). CDR3 sequence reads: CASKMERNYGYTF. The CDR3 DNA reads as TGTGCCAGTAAAATGGAGCGGAACTATGGCTACACCTTC.

This clone was seen only a few times. The chain recombines TRBV30 with TRBJ1-2; D unclear. Between the trimmed V and J ends, which lost 4 bases and 6 bases, there was a span of 9 bases. The germline V gene encodes CDR1 GTSNPN and CDR2 SVGIG (reference sequence). The CDR3 runs 11 residues. CDR3 sequence: CAWTPLNGYTF. The CDR3 DNA follows: TGTGCCTGGACCCCGCTGAATGGCTACACCTTC.

The J gene is TRBJ2-1, the V gene TRBV29-1; perhaps TRBD2 as D (6 bases). CDR3 length equals 17 residues. V shed 4 bases and J shed 3 bases, with 22 bases lying between them. Germline CDR1 and CDR2: SQVTM and ANQGSEA. CDR3 sequence reads: CSVVRASGVLGYNEQFF. CDR3 nucleotides: TGCAGCGTTGTAAGGGCCTCGGGAGTGTTAGGCTACAATGAGCAGTTCTTC.

The chain recombines TRBV7-3 with TRBJ2-3; D ambiguous. V gave up 2 bases and J gave up 4 bases, with 10 bases separating them. This CDR3 has 14 residues. Germline V gene data show CDR1 as SGHTA and CDR2 as FQGTGA. As DNA, the CDR3 is TGTGCCAGCAGCTTAGCCCAGTGGCCAGATACGCAGTATTTT. Amino acid sequence: CASSLAQWPDTQYF.

This clone turned up a few times. The chain recombines TRBV11-2 with TRBJ2-3; no clear D gene. The V end was cut by 4 bases, the J end by 2 bases, with 4 bases between. This CDR3 has 12 amino acids. Germline values: CDR1 SGHAT, CDR2 FQNNGV. The CDR3 nucleotides are TGTGCCAGCAGCTGGTCCACAGATACGCAGTATTTT. It is translated as CASSWSTDTQYF.

This clone was seen a few times. The rearrangement links TRBV5-1 to TRBJ2-2, with D possibly matching TRBD2 (5 bases). The V end lost 2 bases, the J end lost 2 bases, and 13 bases lay between the germline ends. CDR3 length: 16 amino acids. Germline CDR1 SGHRS, CDR2 YFSETQ. The CDR3 sequence: CASSFSGSYNTGELFF. In DNA, the CDR3 is TGCGCCAGCAGCTTTAGTGGGAGCTACAACACCGGGGAGCTGTTTTTT.

This clone showed up just a few times. The chain recombines TRBV28 with TRBJ2-7; perhaps TRBD2 as D (5 bases). V was cut by 0 bases and J by 4 bases, with 10 bases left in between. CDR3 size: 14 residues. The germline gives CDR1 MDHEN, CDR2 SYDVKM. The CDR3 DNA reads TGTGCCAGCAGTTTATGGGGCCCGGGATACGAGCAGTACTTC. Protein: CASSLWGPGYEQYF.

This rearrangement joins TRBV30 to TRBJ2-5; 9 positions agree with TRBD1. The CDR3 runs 13 residues. CDR1 is GTSNPN and CDR2 is SVGIG in the germline V gene (reference sequence). J was trimmed by 13 bases and V by 4 bases; bases with no gene match: 13. CDR3 amino acids: CAWTSFTGGTWYF. Here the CDR3 DNA reads TGTGCCTGGACCAGCTTTACAGGGGGCACTTGGTACTTC.

This clone was counted a few times. V gene TRBV5-1 combines with J gene TRBJ2-1; 10 bases line up with TRBD1. The CDR3 length is 15 residues. V shed 2 bases, J shed 4 bases, and the junction held 3 bases outside the gene matches. CDR1 and CDR2 from the germline V gene are SGHRS and YFSETQ. DNA for the CDR3: TGCGCCAGCAGCTTTCTGGGACAGGGGTACAATGAGCAGTTCTTC. The encoded protein is CASSFLGQGYNEQFF. Full variable domain (outside the CDR3, taken from reference TRBV5-1 and TRBJ2-1): KAGVTQTPRYLIKTRGQQVTLSCSPISGHRSVSWYQQTPGQGLQFLFEYFSETQRNKGNFPGRFSGRQFSNSRSEMNVSTLELGDSALYLCASSFLGQGYNEQFFGPGTRLTVL.

The gene calls are TRBV5-6 and TRBJ2-5, with 9 bases aligning to TRBD2. Germline V gene data show CDR1 as SGHDT and CDR2 as YYEEEE. This CDR3 spans 14 amino acids. V lost 4 bases and J lost 2; bases outside the gene matches: 3. CDR3 bases: TGTGCCAGCAGCCGGCTAGCGGGGCAAGAGACCCAGTACTTC. It encodes CASSRLAGQETQYF.